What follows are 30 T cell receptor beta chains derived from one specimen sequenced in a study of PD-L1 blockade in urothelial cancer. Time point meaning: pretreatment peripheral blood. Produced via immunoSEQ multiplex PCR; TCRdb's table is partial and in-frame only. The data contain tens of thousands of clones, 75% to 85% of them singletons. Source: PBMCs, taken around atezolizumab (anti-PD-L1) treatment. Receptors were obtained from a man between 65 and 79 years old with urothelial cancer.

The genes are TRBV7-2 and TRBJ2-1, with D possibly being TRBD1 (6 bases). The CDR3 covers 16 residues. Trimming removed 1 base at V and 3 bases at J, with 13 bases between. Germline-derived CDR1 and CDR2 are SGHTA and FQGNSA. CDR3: CASSLVIGGGYNEQFF. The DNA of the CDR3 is TGTGCCAGCAGCTTAGTGATAGGGGGTGGCTACAATGAGCAGTTCTTC.

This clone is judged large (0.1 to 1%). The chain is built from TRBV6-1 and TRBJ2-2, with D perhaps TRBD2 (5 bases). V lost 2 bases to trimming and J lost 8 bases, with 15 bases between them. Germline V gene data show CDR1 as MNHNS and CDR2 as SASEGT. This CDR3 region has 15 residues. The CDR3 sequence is CASSESVGMSGELFF. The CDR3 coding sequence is TGTGCCAGCAGTGAATCGGTCGGGATGTCAGGGGAGCTGTTTTTT.

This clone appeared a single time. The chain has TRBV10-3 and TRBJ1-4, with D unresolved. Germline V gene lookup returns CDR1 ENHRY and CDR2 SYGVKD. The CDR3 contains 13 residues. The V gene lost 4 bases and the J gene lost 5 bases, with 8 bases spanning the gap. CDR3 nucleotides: TGTGCCATCAGTGCGGTAATGAATGAAAAACTGTTTTTT. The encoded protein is CAISAVMNEKLFF.

The CDR3 coding sequence is TGCGCCAGCAGCCAGATCGGACAGGGGGCCGGTGAAGCTTTCTTT. Translated: CASSQIGQGAGEAFF. The V and J genes are TRBV4-1 and TRBJ1-1, with 11 bases identical to TRBD1. V shed 3 bases and J 7 bases; nucleotides not matched to a gene: 7. This CDR3 has 15 amino acids. From germline, CDR1 is MGHRA and CDR2 YSYEKL.

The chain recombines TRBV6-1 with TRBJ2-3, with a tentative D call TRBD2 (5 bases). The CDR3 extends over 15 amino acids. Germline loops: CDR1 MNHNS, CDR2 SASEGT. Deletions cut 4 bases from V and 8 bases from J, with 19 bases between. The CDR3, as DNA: TGTGCCAGCAGTGTACTTATCGGGGAGACGGGTACGCAGTATTTT. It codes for CASSVLIGETGTQYF.

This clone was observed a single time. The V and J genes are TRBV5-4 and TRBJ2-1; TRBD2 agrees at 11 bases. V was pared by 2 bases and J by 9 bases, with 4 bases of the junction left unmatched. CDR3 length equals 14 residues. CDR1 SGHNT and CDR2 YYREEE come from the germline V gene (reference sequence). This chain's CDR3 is CASSLLAGAREQFF. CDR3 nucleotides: TGTGCCAGCAGCTTACTAGCGGGAGCGCGTGAGCAGTTCTTC.

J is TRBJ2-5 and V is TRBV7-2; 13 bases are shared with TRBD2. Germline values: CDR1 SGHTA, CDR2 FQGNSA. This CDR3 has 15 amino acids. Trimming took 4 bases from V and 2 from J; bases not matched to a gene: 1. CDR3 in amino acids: CASSSGLAGQETQYF. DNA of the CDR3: TGTGCCAGCAGCTCGGGACTAGCGGGGCAAGAGACCCAGTACTTC.

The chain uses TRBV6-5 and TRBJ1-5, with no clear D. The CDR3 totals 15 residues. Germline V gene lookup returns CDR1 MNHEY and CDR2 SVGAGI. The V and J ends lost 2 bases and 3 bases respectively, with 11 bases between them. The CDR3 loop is CASSYRGGHNQPQHF. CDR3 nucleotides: TGTGCCAGCAGTTACCGAGGAGGTCACAATCAGCCCCAGCATTTT.

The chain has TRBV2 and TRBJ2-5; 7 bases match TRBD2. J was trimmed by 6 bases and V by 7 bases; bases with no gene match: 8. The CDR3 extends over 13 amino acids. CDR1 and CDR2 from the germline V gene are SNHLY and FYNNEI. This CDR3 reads CASTLGGEQTQYF. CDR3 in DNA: TGTGCCAGCACCCTGGGGGGGGAGCAGACCCAGTACTTC.

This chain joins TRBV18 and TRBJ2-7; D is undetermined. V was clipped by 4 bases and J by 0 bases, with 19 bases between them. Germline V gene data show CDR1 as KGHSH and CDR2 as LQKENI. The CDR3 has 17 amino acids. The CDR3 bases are TGTGCCAGCTCACTAAAGCCACCGGGTCATAACTCCTACGAGCAGTACTTC. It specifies CASSLKPPGHNSYEQYF. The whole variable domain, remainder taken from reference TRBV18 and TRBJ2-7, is NAGVMQNPRHLVRRRGQEARLRCSPMKGHSHVYWYRQLPEEGLKFMVYLQKENIIDESGMPKERFSAEFPKEGPSILRIQQVVRGDSAAYFCASSLKPPGHNSYEQYFGPGTRLTVT.

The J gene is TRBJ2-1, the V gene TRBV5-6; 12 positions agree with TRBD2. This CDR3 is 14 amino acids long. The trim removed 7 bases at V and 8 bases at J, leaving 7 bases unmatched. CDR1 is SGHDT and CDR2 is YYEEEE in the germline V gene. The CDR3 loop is CASLETSGRYEQFF. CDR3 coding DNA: TGTGCCAGCCTTGAGACTAGCGGGAGATATGAGCAGTTCTTC.

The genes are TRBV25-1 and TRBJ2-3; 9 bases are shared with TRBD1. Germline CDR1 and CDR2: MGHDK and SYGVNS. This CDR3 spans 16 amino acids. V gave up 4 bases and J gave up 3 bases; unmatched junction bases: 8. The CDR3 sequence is CASSALDRGLTDTQYF. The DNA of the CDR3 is TGTGCCAGCAGTGCTCTCGACAGGGGGTTGACAGATACGCAGTATTTT.

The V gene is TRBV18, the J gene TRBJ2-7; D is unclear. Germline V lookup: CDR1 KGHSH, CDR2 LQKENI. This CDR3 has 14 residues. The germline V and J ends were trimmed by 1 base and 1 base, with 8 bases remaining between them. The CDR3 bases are TGTGCCAGCTCACCACGCGGCGATTCCTACGAGCAGTACTTC. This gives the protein CASSPRGDSYEQYF.

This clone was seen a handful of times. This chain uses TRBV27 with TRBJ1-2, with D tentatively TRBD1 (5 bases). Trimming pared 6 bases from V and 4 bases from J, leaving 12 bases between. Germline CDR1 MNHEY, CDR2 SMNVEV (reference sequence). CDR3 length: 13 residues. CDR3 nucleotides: TGTGCCAGCAGGCAGACAGCGACCTATGGCTACACCTTC. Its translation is CASRQTATYGYTF.

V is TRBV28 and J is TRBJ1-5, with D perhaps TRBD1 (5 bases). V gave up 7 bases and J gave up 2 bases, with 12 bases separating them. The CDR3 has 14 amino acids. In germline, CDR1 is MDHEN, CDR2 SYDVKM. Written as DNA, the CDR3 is TGTGCCAGCACCCTCGGGGGAGGCAATCAGCCCCAGCATTTT. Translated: CASTLGGGNQPQHF.

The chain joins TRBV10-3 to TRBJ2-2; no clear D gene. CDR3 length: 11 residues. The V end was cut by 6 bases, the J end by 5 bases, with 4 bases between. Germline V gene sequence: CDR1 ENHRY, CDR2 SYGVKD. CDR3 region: CAIRQTGELFF. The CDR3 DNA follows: TGTGCCATCAGGCAGACCGGGGAGCTGTTTTTT.

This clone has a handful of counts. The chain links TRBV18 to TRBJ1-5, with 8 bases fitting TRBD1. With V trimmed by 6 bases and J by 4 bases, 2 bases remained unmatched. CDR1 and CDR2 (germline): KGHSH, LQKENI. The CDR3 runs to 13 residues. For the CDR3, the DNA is TGTGCCAGCTCCCGACAGGGGAATCAGCCCCAGCATTTT. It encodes CASSRQGNQPQHF.

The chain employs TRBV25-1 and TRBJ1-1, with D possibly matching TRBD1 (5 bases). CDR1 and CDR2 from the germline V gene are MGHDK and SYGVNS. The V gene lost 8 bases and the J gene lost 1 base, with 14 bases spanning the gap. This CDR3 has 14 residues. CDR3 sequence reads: CASVQAGPNTEAFF. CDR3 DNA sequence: TGTGCCAGCGTACAGGCAGGGCCGAACACTGAAGCTTTCTTT.

DNA for the CDR3: TGTGCCAGCAGCTCCGGACTAGCGGGAGGGGAAGATACGCAGTATTTT. The encoded protein is CASSSGLAGGEDTQYF. V gene TRBV5-4 combines with J gene TRBJ2-3, with TRBD2 matching 15 bases. This CDR3 region has 16 residues. Per the germline V gene, CDR1 is SGHNT and CDR2 is YYREEE (reference sequence). V lost 3 bases, J lost 5 bases, and 4 bases stayed unmatched.

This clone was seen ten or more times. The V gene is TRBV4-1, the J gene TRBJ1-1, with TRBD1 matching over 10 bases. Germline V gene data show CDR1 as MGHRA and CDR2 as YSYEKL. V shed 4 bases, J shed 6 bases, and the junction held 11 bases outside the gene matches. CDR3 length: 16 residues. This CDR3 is CASSLDLSGTGAEAFF. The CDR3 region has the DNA TGCGCCAGCAGCCTTGACCTTTCCGGGACAGGGGCTGAAGCTTTCTTT.

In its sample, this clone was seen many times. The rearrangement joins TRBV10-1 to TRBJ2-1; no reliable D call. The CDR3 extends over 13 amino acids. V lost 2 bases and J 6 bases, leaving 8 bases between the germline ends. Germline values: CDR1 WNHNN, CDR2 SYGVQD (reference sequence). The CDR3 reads CASSEIALNEQFF. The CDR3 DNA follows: TGCGCCAGCAGTGAGATAGCCCTCAATGAGCAGTTCTTC.

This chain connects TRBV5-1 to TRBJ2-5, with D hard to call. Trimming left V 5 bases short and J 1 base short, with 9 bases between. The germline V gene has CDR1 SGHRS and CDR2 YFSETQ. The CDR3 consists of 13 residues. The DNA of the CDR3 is TGCGCCAGCAGAAAGGAGTTCCAAGAGACCCAGTACTTC. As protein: CASRKEFQETQYF. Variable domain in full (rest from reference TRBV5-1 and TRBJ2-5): KAGVTQTPRYLIKTRGQQVTLSCSPISGHRSVSWYQQTPGQGLQFLFEYFSETQRNKGNFPGRFSGRQFSNSRSEMNVSTLELGDSALYLCASRKEFQETQYFGPGTRLLVL.

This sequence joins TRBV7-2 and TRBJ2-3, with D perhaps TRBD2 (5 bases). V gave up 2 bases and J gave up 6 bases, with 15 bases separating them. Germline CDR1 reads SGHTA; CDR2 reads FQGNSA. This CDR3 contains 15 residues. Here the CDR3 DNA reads TGTGCCAGCAGCTTAACGGAGCTCGCTAGCGATACGCAGTATTTT. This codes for CASSLTELASDTQYF.

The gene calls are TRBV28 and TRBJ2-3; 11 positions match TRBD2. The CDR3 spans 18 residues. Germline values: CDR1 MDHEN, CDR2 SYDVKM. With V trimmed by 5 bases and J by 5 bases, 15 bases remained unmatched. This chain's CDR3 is CASSPLQVLAGGRDTQYF. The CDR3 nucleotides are TGTGCCAGCAGTCCCCTCCAGGTTCTAGCGGGAGGACGAGATACGCAGTATTTT.

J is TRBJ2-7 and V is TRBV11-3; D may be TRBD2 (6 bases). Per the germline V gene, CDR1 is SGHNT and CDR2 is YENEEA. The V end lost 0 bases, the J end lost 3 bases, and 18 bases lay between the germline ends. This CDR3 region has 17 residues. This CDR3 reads CASSLDRGLRESYEQYF. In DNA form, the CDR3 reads TGTGCCAGCAGCTTAGATCGGGGGTTACGGGAAAGCTACGAGCAGTACTTC.

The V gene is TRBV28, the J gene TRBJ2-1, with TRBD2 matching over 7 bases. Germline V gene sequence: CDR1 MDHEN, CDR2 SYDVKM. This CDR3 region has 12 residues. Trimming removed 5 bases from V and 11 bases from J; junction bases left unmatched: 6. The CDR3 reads CASSQEGGKQFF. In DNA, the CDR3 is TGTGCCAGCAGTCAGGAGGGAGGGAAGCAGTTCTTC.

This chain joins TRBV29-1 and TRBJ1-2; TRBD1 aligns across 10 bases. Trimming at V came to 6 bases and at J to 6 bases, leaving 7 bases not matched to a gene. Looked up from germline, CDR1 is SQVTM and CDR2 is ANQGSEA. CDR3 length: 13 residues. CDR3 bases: TGCAGCGTGGTTAGACAGGGGGCCGATGGCTACACCTTC. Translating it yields CSVVRQGADGYTF.

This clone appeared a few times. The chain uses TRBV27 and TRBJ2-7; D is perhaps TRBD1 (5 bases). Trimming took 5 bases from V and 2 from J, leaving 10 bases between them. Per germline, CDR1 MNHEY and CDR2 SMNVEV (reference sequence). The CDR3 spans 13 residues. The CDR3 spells CASSIGATYEQYF. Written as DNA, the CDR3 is TGTGCCAGCAGTATTGGGGCCACCTACGAGCAGTACTTC.

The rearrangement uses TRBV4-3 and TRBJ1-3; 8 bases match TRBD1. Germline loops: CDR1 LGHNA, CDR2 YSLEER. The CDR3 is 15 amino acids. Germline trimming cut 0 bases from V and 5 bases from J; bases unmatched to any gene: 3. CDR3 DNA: TGCGCCAGCAGCCAAGAGGACAGGGCTAGAAACACCATATATTTT. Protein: CASSQEDRARNTIYF.

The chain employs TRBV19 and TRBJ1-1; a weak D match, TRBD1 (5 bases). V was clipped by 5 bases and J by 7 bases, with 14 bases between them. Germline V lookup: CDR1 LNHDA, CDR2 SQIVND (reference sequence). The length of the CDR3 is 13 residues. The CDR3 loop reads CASSLTTGGEAFF. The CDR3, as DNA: TGTGCCAGTAGTCTGACTACGGGGGGTGAAGCTTTCTTT. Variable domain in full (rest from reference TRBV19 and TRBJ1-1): DGGITQSPKYLFRKEGQNVTLSCEQNLNHDAMYWYRQDPGQGLRLIYYSQIVNDFQKGDIAEGYSVSREKKESFPLTVTSAQKNPTAFYLCASSLTTGGEAFFGQGTRLTVV.